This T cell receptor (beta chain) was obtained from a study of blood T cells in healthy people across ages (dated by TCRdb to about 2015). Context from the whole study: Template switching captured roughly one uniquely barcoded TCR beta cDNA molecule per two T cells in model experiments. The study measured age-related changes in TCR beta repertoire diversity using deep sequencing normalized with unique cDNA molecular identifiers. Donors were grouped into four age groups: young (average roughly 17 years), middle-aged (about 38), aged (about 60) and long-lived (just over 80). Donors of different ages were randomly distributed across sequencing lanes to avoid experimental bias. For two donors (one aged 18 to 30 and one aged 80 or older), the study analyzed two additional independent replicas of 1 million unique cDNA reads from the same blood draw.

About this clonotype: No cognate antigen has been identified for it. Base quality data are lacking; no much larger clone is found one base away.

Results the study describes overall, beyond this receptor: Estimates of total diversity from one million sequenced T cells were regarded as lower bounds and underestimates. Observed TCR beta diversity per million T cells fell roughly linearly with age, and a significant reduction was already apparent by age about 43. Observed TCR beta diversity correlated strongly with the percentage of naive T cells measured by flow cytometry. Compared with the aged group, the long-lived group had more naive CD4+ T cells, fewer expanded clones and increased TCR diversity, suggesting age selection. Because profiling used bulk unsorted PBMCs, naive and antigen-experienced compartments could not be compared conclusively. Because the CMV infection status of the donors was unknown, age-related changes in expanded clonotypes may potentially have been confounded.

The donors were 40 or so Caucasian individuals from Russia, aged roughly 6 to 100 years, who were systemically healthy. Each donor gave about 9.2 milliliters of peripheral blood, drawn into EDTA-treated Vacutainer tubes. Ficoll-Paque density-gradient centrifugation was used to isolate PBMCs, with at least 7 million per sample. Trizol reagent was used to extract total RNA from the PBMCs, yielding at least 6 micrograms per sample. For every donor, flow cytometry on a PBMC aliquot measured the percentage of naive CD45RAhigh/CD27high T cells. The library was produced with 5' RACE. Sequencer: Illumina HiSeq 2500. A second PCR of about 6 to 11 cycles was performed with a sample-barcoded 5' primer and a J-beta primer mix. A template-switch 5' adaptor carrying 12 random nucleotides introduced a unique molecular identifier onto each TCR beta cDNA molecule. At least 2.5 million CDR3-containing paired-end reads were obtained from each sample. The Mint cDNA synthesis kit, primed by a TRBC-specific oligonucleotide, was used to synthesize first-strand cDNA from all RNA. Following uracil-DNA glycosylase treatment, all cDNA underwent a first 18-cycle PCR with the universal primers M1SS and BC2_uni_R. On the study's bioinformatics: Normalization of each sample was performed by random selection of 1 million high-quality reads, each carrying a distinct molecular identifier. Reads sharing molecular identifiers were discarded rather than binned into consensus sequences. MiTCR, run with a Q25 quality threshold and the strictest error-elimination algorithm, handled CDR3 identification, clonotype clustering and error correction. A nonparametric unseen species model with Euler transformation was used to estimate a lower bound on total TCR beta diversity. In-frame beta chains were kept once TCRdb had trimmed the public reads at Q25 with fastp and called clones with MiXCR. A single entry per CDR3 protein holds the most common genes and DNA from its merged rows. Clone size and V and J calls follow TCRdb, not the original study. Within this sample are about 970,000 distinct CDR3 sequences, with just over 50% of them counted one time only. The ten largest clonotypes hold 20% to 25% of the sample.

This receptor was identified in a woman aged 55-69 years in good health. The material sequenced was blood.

The CDR3 protein is CSASPTGVAKNIQYF. The DNA is as follows: TGCAGTGCTAGTCCCACTGGGGTAGCCAAAAACATTCAGTACTTC. The chain links TRBV20-1 with TRBJ2-4; the D segment cannot be called with confidence. The CDR3 holds 15 amino acids from the cysteine to the phenylalanine. Only CDR3 DNA is held: 45 bases, read in frame from base 1. Trimming at the junction amounts to 3 bases on V and 0 bases on J, and the germline ends lie 12 bases apart. CDR1 DFQATT and CDR2 SNEGSKA are derived from the germline V gene (reference sequence).